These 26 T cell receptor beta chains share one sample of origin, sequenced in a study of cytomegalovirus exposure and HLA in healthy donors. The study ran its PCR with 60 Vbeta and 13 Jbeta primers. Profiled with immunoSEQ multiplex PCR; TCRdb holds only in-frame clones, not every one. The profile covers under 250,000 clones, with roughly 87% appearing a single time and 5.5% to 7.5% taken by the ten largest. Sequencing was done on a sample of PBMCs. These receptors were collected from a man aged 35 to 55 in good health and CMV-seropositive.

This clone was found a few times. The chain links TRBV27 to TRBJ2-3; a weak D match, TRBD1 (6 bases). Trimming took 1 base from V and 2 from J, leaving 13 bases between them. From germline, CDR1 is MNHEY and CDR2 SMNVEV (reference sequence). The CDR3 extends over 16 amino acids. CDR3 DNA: TGTGCCAGCAGTTTATACAGGGACACCCTCACAGATACGCAGTATTTT. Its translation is CASSLYRDTLTDTQYF.

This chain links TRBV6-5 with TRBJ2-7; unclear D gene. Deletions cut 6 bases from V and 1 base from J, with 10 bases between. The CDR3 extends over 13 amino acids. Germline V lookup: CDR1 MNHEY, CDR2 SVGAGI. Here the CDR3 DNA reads TGTGCCAGCAGCACAACCTTATCCTACGAGCAGTACTTC. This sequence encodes CASSTTLSYEQYF.

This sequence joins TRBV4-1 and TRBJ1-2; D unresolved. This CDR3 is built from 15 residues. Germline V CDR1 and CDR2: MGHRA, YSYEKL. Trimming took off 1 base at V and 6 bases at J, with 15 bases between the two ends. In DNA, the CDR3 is TGCGCCAGCAGCCAAGTATACCGGGAGGAGAATGGCTACACCTTC. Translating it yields CASSQVYREENGYTF.

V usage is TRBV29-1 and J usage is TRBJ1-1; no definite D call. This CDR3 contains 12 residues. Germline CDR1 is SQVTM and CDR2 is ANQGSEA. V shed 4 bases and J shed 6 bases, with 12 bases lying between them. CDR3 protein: CSVAGSVAEAFF. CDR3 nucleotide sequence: TGCAGCGTTGCAGGATCTGTCGCTGAAGCTTTCTTT.

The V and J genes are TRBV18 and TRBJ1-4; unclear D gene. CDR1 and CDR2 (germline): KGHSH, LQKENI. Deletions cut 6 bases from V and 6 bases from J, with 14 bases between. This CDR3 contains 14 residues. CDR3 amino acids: CASSRTERDEKLFF. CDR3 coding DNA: TGTGCCAGCTCCAGGACGGAGAGGGATGAAAAACTGTTTTTT. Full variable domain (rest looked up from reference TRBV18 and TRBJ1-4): NAGVMQNPRHLVRRRGQEARLRCSPMKGHSHVYWYRQLPEEGLKFMVYLQKENIIDESGMPKERFSAEFPKEGPSILRIQQVVRGDSAAYFCASSRTERDEKLFFGSGTQLSVL.

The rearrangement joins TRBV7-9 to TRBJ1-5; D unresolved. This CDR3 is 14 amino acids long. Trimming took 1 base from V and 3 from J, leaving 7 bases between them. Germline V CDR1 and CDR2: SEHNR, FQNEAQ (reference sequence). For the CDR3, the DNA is TGTGCCAGCAGCTTAGGGGAGGTCAATCAGCCCCAGCATTTT. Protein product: CASSLGEVNQPQHF.

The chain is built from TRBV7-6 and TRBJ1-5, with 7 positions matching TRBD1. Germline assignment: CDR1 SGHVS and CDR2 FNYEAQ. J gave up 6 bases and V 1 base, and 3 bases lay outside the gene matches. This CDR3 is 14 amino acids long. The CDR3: CASSLGQGSQPQHF. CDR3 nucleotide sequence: TGTGCCAGCAGCTTAGGACAGGGTAGTCAGCCCCAGCATTTT.

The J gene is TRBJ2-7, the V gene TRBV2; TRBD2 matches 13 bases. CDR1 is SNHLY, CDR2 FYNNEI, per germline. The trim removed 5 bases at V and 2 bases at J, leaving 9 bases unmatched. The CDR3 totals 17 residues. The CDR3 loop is CASSLRTSGSNTYEQYV. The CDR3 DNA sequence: TGTGCCAGCAGTTTGCGGACTAGCGGGAGTAACACCTACGAGCAGTACGTC.

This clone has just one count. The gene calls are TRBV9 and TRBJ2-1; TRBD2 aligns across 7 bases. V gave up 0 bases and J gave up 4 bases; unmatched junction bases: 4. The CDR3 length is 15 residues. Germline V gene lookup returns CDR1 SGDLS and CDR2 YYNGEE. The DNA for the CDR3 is TGTGCCAGCAGCGTAGGGCTAGCGGCATACAATGAGCAGTTCTTC. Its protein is CASSVGLAAYNEQFF. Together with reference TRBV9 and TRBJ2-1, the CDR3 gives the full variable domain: DSGVTQTPKHLITATGQRVTLRCSPRSGDLSVYWYQQSLDQGLQFLIQYYNGEERAKGNILERFSAQQFPDLHSELNLSSLELGDSALYFCASSVGLAAYNEQFFGPGTRLTVL.

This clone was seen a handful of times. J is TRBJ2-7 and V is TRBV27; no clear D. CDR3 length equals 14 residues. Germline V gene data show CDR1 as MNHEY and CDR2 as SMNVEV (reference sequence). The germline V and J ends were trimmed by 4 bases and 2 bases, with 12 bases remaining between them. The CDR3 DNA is TGTGCCAGCAGTTCTGTGACACCACCCTACGAGCAGTACTTC. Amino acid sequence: CASSSVTPPYEQYF.

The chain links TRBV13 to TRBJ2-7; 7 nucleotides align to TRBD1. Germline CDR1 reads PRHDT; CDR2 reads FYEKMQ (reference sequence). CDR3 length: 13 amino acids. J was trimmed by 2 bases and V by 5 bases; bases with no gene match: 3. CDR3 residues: CASSPDRAYEQYF. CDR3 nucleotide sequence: TGTGCCAGCAGCCCAGACAGGGCCTACGAGCAGTACTTC.

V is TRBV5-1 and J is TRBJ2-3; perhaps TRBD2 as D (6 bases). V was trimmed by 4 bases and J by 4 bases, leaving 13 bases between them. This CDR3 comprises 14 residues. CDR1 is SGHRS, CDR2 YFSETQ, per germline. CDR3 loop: CASSTGEVSDTQYF. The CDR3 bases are TGCGCCAGCAGCACGGGAGAGGTCTCAGATACGCAGTATTTT.

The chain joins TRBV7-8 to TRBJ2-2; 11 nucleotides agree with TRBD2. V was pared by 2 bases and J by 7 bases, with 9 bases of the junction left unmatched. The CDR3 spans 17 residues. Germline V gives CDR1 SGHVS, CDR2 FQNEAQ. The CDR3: CASSLYSGREESGELFF. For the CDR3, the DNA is TGTGCCAGCAGCTTATATAGCGGGAGGGAGGAAAGCGGGGAGCTGTTTTTT.

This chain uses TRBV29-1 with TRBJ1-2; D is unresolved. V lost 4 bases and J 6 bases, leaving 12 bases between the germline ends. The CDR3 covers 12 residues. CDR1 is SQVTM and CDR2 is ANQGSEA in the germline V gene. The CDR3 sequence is CSVAAGSHGYTF. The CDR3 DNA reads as TGCAGCGTTGCTGCGGGATCTCATGGCTACACCTTC.

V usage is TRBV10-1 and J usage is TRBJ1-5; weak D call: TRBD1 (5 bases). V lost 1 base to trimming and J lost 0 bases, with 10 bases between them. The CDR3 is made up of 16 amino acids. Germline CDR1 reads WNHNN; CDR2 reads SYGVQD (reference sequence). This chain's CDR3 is CASSELRGYSNQPQHF. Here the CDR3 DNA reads TGCGCCAGCAGTGAGTTAAGGGGATATAGCAATCAGCCCCAGCATTTT.

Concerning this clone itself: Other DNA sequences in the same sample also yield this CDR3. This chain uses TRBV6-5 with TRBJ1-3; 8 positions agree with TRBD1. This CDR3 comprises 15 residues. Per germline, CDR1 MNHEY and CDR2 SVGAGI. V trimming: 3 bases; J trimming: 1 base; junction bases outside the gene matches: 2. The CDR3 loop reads CASSYDRGSGNTIYF. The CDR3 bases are TGTGCCAGCAGTTATGACAGGGGATCTGGAAACACCATATATTTT.

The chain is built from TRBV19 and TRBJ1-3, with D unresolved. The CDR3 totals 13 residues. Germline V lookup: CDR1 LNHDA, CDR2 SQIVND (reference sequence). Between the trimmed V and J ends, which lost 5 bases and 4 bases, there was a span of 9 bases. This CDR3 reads CASSPFGGNTIYF. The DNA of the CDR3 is TGTGCCAGTAGTCCCTTCGGGGGAAACACCATATATTTT.

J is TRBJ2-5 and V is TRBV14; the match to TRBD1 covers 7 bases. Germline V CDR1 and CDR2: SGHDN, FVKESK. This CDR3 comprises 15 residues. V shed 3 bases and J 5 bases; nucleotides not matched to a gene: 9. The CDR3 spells CASSQSRGKGETQYF. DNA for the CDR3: TGTGCCAGCAGCCAGTCCAGGGGGAAAGGCGAGACCCAGTACTTC.

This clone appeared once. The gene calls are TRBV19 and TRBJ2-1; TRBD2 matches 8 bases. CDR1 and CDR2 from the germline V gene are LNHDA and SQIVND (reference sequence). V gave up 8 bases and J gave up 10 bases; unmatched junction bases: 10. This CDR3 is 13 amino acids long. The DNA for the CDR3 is TGTGCCAGTTCCGGACTAGCCTACTTAGAGCAGTTCTTC. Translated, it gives CASSGLAYLEQFF.

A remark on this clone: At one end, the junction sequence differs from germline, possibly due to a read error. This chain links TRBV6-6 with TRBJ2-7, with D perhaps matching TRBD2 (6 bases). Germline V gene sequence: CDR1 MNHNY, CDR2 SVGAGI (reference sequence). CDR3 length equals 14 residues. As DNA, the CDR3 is TGTGCCAGCAGTCCCGGGACTCCGGGGATCGAGCAGTGCTTC. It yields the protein CASSPGTPGIEQCF.

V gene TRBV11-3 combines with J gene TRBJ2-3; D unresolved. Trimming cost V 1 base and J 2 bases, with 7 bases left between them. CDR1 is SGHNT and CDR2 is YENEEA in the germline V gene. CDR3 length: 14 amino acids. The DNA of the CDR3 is TGTGCCAGCAGCTTAGGACATCACACAGATACGCAGTATTTT. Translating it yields CASSLGHHTDTQYF. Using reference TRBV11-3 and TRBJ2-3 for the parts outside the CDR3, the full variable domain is EAGVVQSPRYKIIEKKQPVAFWCNPISGHNTLYWYLQNLGQGPELLIRYENEEAVDDSQLPKDRFSAERLKGVDSTLKIQPAELGDSAVYLCASSLGHHTDTQYFGPGTRLTVL.

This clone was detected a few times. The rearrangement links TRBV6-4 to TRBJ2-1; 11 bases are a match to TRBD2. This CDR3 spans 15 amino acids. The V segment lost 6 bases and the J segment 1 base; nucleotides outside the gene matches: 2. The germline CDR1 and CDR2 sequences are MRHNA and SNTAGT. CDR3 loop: CASSGTSGSYNEQFF. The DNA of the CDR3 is TGTGCCAGCAGCGGGACTAGCGGTTCCTACAATGAGCAGTTCTTC.

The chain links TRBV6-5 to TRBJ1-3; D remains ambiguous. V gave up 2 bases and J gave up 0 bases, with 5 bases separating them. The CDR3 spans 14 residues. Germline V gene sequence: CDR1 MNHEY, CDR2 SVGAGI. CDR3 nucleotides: TGTGCCAGCAGTTACGCAGGCTCTGGAAACACCATATATTTT. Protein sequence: CASSYAGSGNTIYF.

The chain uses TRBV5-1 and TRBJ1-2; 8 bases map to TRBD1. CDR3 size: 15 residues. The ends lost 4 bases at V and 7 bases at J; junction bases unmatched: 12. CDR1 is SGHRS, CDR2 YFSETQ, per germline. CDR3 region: CASSPAGTGTGGYTF. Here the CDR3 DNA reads TGCGCCAGCAGCCCCGCCGGGACAGGAACGGGTGGCTACACCTTC. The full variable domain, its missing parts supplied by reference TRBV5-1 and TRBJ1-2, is KAGVTQTPRYLIKTRGQQVTLSCSPISGHRSVSWYQQTPGQGLQFLFEYFSETQRNKGNFPGRFSGRQFSNSRSEMNVSTLELGDSALYLCASSPAGTGTGGYTFGSGTRLTVV.

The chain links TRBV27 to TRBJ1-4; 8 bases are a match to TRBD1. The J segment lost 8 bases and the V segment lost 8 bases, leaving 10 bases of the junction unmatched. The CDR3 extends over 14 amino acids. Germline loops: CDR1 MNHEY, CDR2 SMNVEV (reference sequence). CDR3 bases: TGTGCCAGCGGCAAACAGGGGGTGCAGGAAAAACTGTTTTTT. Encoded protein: CASGKQGVQEKLFF.

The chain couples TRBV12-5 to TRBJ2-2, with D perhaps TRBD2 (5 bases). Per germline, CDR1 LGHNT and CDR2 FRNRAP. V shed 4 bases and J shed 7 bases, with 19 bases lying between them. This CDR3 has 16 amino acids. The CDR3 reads CASGWASGGRRGELFF. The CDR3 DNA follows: TGTGCTAGTGGTTGGGCCAGCGGTGGGAGACGCGGGGAGCTGTTTTTT.